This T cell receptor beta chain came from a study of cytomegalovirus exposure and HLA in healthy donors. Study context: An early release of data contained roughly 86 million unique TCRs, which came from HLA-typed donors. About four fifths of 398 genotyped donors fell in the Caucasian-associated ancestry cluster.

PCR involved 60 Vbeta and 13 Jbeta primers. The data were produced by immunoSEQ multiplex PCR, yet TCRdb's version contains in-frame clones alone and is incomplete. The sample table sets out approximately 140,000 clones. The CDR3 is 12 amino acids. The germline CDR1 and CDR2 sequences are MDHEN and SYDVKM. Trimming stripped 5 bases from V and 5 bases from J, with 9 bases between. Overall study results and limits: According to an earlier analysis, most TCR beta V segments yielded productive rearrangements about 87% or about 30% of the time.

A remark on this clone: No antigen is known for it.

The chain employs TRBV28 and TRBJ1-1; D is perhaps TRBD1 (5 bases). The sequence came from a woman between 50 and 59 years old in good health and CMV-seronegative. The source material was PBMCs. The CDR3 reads CASSPGGTEAFF. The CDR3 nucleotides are TGTGCCAGCAGTCCCGGGGGAACTGAAGCTTTCTTT.